The T cell receptor beta chain described here comes from a study of early T cells in non-severe SARS-CoV-2 infection. The overall study: Sequencing used unsorted whole-blood bulk RNA, so chains lack pairing.

The germline CDR1 and CDR2 sequences are LNHNV and YYDKDF (reference sequence). Germline trimming cut 5 bases from V and 4 bases from J; bases unmatched to any gene: 3. This CDR3 is 14 amino acids long. Study outcomes and limitations: There was a bias toward anti-spike CD8 responses in VDJdb matching, which missed private and CD4 specificities.

Molecules of cDNA were individually given unique molecular identifiers that were attached to them. TCRdb recomputed calls from the 5' RACE reads with MiXCR, one row per CDR3 protein. This sample has over 55,000 distinct CDR3 sequences, with 8% to 10% found just once. For this clonotype: Its antigen is not identified.

This TCR derives from an adult who was a healthcare worker with PCR-confirmed SARS-CoV-2 infection or an uninfected control (not recorded which). The V and J genes are TRBV15 and TRBJ1-5, with 9 nucleotides matching TRBD1. Material for sequencing was whole blood. CDR3 in amino acids: CATSLGQGNQPQHF. CDR3 DNA sequence: TGTGCCACCAGCTTGGGACAGGGTAATCAGCCCCAGCATTTT.